The clone carrying this T cell receptor (beta chain) has at least ten counts. The CDR3 length is 14 residues. The germline gives CDR1 KGHSH, CDR2 LQKENI. Trimming removed 3 bases from V and 4 bases from J, with 11 bases in between. This sample stems from a study of human T cells and chemical hapten exposure. The sample's time point: patch test 2, 6 weeks after DPC sensitization. Stated treatment: therapeutic diphenylcyclopropenone sensitization with weekly scalp DPC. One entry per CDR3 protein results from TCRdb running MiXCR on the RACE reads. The sample holds around 75,000 distinct CDR3 sequences, 10% to 13% seen once.

The chain is built from TRBV18 and TRBJ2-3; D unresolved. The receptor's source is a woman aged 50 to 65 with alopecia areata. Some clones in this sample may be carry-over from other donors' samples. Sequenced material: whole blood, taken in connection with sensitization to the hapten diphenylcyclopropenone (DPC). The CDR3 reads CASSPTQSPDTQYF. The CDR3 DNA follows: TGTGCCAGCTCACCGACTCAGTCCCCAGATACGCAGTATTTT. Combining the CDR3 with reference TRBV18 and TRBJ2-3 gives the whole variable domain NAGVMQNPRHLVRRRGQEARLRCSPMKGHSHVYWYRQLPEEGLKFMVYLQKENIIDESGMPKERFSAEFPKEGPSILRIQQVVRGDSAAYFCASSPTQSPDTQYFGPGTRLTVL.